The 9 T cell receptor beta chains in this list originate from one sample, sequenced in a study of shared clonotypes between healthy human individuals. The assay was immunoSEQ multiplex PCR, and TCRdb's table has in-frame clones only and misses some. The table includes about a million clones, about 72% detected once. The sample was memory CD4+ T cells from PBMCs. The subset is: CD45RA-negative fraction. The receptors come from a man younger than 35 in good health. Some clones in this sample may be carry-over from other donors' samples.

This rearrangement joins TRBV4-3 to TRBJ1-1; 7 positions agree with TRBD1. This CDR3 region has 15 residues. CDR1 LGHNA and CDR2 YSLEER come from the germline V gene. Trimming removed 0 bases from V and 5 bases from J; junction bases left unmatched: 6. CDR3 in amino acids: CASSQDRGGWTEAFF. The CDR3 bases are TGCGCCAGCAGCCAAGATCGAGGGGGCTGGACTGAAGCTTTCTTT.

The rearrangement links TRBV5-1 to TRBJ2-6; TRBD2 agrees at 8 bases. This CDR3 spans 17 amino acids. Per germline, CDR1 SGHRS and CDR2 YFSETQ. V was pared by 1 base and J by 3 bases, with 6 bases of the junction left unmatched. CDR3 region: CASSLNGRADGANVLTF. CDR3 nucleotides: TGCGCCAGCAGCTTGAACGGGAGGGCGGATGGGGCCAACGTCCTGACTTTC. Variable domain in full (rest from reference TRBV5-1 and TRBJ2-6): KAGVTQTPRYLIKTRGQQVTLSCSPISGHRSVSWYQQTPGQGLQFLFEYFSETQRNKGNFPGRFSGRQFSNSRSEMNVSTLELGDSALYLCASSLNGRADGANVLTFGAGSRLTVL.

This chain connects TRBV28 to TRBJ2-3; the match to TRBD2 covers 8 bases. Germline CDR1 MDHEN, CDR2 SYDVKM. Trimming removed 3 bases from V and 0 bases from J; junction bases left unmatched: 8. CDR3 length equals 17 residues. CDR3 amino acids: CASSLSRAGGSTDTQYF. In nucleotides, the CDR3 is TGTGCCAGCAGTTTGAGTCGGGCGGGAGGCAGCACAGATACGCAGTATTTT.

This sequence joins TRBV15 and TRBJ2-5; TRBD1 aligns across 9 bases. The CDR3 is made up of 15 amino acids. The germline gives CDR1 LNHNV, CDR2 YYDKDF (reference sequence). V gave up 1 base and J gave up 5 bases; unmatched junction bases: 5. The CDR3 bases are TGTGCCACCAGCAGAGCTACAGGGGGCTGGGAGACCCAGTACTTC. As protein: CATSRATGGWETQYF.

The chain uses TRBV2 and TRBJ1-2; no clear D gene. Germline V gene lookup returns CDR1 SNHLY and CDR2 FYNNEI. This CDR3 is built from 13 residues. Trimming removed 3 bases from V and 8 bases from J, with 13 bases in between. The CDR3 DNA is TGTGCCAGCAGTGATGTTAGGGCCGCCGGCTACACCTTC. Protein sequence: CASSDVRAAGYTF. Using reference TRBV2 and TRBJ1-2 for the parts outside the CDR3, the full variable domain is EPEVTQTPSHQVTQMGQEVILRCVPISNHLYFYWYRQILGQKVEFLVSFYNNEISEKSEIFDDQFSVERPDGSNFTLKIRSTKLEDSAMYFCASSDVRAAGYTFGSGTRLTVV.

In DNA form, the CDR3 reads TGTGCCAGCAGTCCAACCGGGACAGTGAGCGAGCAGTACTTC. Translation: CASSPTGTVSEQYF. The rearrangement uses TRBV27 and TRBJ2-7; TRBD1 matches at 7 bases. V dropped 5 bases and J dropped 6; count of bases not matched to a gene: 10. This CDR3 is built from 14 residues. CDR1 and CDR2 (germline): MNHEY, SMNVEV (reference sequence).

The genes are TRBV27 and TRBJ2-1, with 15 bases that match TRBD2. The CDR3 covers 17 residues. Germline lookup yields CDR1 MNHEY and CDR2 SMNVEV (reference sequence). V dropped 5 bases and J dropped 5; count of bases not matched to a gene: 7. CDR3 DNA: TGTGCCAGCAGTCCCTTTGGACTAGCGGGAGGGAACAATGAGCAGTTCTTC. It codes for CASSPFGLAGGNNEQFF.

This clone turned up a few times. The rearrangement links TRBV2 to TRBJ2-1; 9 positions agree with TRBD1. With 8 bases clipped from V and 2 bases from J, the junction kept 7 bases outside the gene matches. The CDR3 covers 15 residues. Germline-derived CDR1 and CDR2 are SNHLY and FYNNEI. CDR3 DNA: TGTGCCAGCGCAAAGGGACAGGGCACCTACAATGAGCAGTTCTTC. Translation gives CASAKGQGTYNEQFF.

The CDR3 sequence is CASRQFYNEQFF. For the CDR3, the DNA is TGTGCCAGCAGGCAATTTTACAATGAGCAGTTCTTC. J is TRBJ2-1 and V is TRBV2; no clear D. Germline V gene sequence: CDR1 SNHLY, CDR2 FYNNEI. This CDR3 comprises 12 residues. V was cut by 6 bases and J by 4 bases, with 7 bases left in between.